The 10 T cell receptor beta chains given below trace back to one sample, sequenced in a study of graft-versus-host responses after intestinal transplantation. Libraries were prepared by immunoSEQ multiplex PCR; TCRdb keeps only in-frame clonotypes and omits some of them. The sample has fewer than 20,000 clones; around 70% are singletons. The graft tissue was processed, and this released both intraepithelial and lamina propria lymphocytes. Sequences were derived from ileum tissue, sampled 14 days after transplant. These receptor sequences come from a human patient who received an intestinal transplant, so some T cells may come from the graft donor.

A few counts support this clone. The rearrangement links TRBV18 to TRBJ2-5; perhaps TRBD1 as D (6 bases). This CDR3 is built from 16 residues. Germline lookup yields CDR1 KGHSH and CDR2 LQKENI. Trimming cost V 6 bases and J 4 bases, with 21 bases left between them. In DNA, the CDR3 is TGTGCCAGCTCCCCCCACCCCCCAGGGGCCACAGAGACCCAGTACTTC. Amino acid sequence: CASSPHPPGATETQYF.

This clone was observed a single time. The chain carries TRBV19 and TRBJ2-1, with 11 bases identical to TRBD2. Germline trimming cut 2 bases from V and 9 bases from J; bases unmatched to any gene: 3. The CDR3 length is 14 residues. Germline CDR1 LNHDA, CDR2 SQIVND (reference sequence). The CDR3 is CASSILAGGGEQFF. DNA for the CDR3: TGTGCCAGTAGTATACTAGCGGGAGGAGGTGAGCAGTTCTTC.

The V gene is TRBV5-6, the J gene TRBJ1-5; 10 positions agree with TRBD1. Germline V lookup: CDR1 SGHDT, CDR2 YYEEEE. V was clipped by 1 base and J by 6 bases; unmatched bases: 7. This CDR3 has 16 amino acids. CDR3 sequence: CASSLWGQGRSQPQHF. The CDR3 nucleotides are TGTGCCAGCAGCTTGTGGGGACAGGGGAGGAGTCAGCCCCAGCATTTT.

This chain links TRBV2 with TRBJ1-6; 7 positions agree with TRBD1. With 8 bases clipped from V and 0 bases from J, the junction kept 7 bases outside the gene matches. Germline CDR1 and CDR2: SNHLY and FYNNEI. The CDR3 is 16 amino acids. CDR3: CASVGTASSYNSPLHF. CDR3 nucleotide sequence: TGTGCCAGCGTAGGGACAGCTAGCTCCTATAATTCACCCCTCCACTTT.

This clone was seen a few times. The rearrangement joins TRBV19 to TRBJ2-5, with D perhaps matching TRBD1 (6 bases). V was shortened by 1 base and J by 5 bases, with 14 bases between the two germline ends. Per germline, CDR1 LNHDA and CDR2 SQIVND (reference sequence). This CDR3 has 15 residues. The CDR3, as DNA: TGTGCCAGTAGTATAGGGGCAGGGGTCGGGGAGACCCAGTACTTC. The encoded protein is CASSIGAGVGETQYF.

This chain links TRBV14 with TRBJ2-7, with no clear D. The germline V gene has CDR1 SGHDN and CDR2 FVKESK. Trimming left V 3 bases short and J 6 bases short, with 9 bases between. The CDR3 consists of 12 residues. The CDR3, as DNA: TGTGCCAGCAGCCAGTTCGTTGGCGAGCAGTACTTC. Its protein product is CASSQFVGEQYF.

This clone was recorded only once. The V gene is TRBV29-1, the J gene TRBJ2-3; TRBD2 might be the D (6 bases). Between the trimmed V and J ends, which lost 8 bases and 0 bases, there was a span of 12 bases. The CDR3 is 13 amino acids. Per germline, CDR1 SQVTM and CDR2 ANQGSEA. CDR3 sequence: CSLGLTSTDTQYF. The DNA of the CDR3 is TGCAGCTTGGGACTCACGAGCACAGATACGCAGTATTTT.

The J gene is TRBJ2-3, the V gene TRBV11-3; 9 nucleotides align to TRBD2. The J segment lost 3 bases and the V segment lost 1 base, leaving 5 bases of the junction unmatched. Germline CDR1 SGHNT, CDR2 YENEEA. This CDR3 is built from 16 residues. The CDR3 is CASSLGSGLATDTQYF. Here the CDR3 DNA reads TGTGCCAGCAGCTTAGGGTCGGGACTAGCTACAGATACGCAGTATTTT.

This clone was observed a few times. The genes are TRBV18 and TRBJ1-5; no reliable D call. This CDR3 region has 17 residues. Germline V gene data show CDR1 as KGHSH and CDR2 as LQKENI. V gave up 2 bases and J gave up 2 bases, with 16 bases separating them. CDR3 in amino acids: CASSPSTPVLGNQPQHF. CDR3 nucleotides: TGTGCCAGCTCACCAAGCACTCCGGTCTTAGGCAATCAGCCCCAGCATTTT.

The chain carries TRBV12-5 and TRBJ2-5, with D perhaps TRBD2 (6 bases). CDR3 length: 14 residues. The V and J ends lost 6 bases and 3 bases respectively, with 14 bases between them. From germline, CDR1 is LGHNT and CDR2 FRNRAP. The CDR3: CASGLGGEKETQYF. The CDR3 DNA reads TGTGCTAGTGGCCTTGGCGGGGAGAAAGAGACCCAGTACTTC.